This record covers a single TCR beta chain. The antigen this receptor binds is unknown. Within one base of it there is no much larger clone, and no base qualities were kept. Within the sample, other DNA sequences also encode this same CDR3. Libraries were made using the immunoSEQ multiplex PCR assay. For the multiplex PCR, a mixture combining 60 forward primers for TCR Vbeta segments and 13 reverse primers for TCR Jbeta segments was used. The CDR3 region of rearranged TCR beta genes was amplified from genomic DNA with a multiplex PCR assay. On the Illumina HiSeq System, the amplified TCR beta libraries were sequenced as 87-base-pair reads. For the original study's pipeline: A later analysis tallied tens of millions of unique TCR beta chains across the 550 to 850 repertoires, and some 10 million of those chains were shared by two or more donors. Raw reads were error-corrected and collapsed into unique sequences with a nearest-neighbor algorithm that merged closely related sequences to remove PCR and sequencing errors. V, D and J gene segments were assigned by aligning CDR3 sequences to IMGT reference sequences. Each retained sequence needed at least a six-nucleotide match to both a V gene segment and a J gene segment. A rearrangement was called productive if the CDR3 had no stop codons and remained in frame with V and J, and every other rearrangement was called non-productive. CDR3 was defined by IMGT convention, running from the second conserved V-encoded cysteine to the conserved J-encoded phenylalanine. The earlier analysis of about 570 of the donors excluded any sequence lacking an unambiguous match to a single V gene segment. In an earlier analysis of approximately 560 of the donors, a V segment was called functional when productive rearrangements were above 56.7%, and segregating when the standard deviation between donors exceeded 5%. A statistical classification framework was developed to diagnose cytomegalovirus status using the catalog of TCR beta chain sequences. In a later analysis, TCR nucleotide sequences were compared against IMGT/GENE-DB human TR gene sequences so that V and J genes could be assigned. The TCRdist pipeline was used in a later analysis to assign CDR3 sequences and most-parsimonious VDJ recombination scenarios. In a later analysis, each TCR beta chain was defined by its CDR3 amino acid sequence together with its V-gene family, and reads without a unique V-gene family were excluded. As a way to deal with suspected cross-contamination and a sequencing artifact, a later analysis dropped more than 500 nucleotide sequences that were highly shared and had low generation probability. In a later analysis, a clonal expansion index for each public chain was calculated from normalized within-repertoire ranks of inferred template counts. In a later analysis, generation probabilities were computed with a VDJ recombination model fitted to out-of-frame rearrangements, and the resulting probabilities were checked against IGoR. In a later analysis, TCR-TCR, TCR-HLA and TCR-CMV co-occurrence was scored with hypergeometric tests, and a repertoire-size bias correction was applied to TCR pairs. A later analysis estimated false discovery rates by permuting HLA or CMV assignments 20 times. A later analysis grouped co-occurring TCRs with DBSCAN, adding TCRdist sequence similarity when clustering within HLA-allele-positive subsets. Co-occurrence clustering excluded repertoires with fewer than 30,000 or more than 120,000 public chains, plus five with anomalous nucleotide sharing. The table comes from immuneACCESS by way of TCRdb, which keeps in-frame sequences with V and J called. Part of the clones is missing from these tables; in studies checked, under half for an unresolved V gene and the rest for unknown reasons. That table is the source of V, J and clone size, and D and trimming were worked out from the DNA. The sample table records about 140,000 clones; roughly 77% of these occur just once. The ten largest make up 1.5% to 2% of the sample.

Looking up the germline V gene yields CDR1 SNHLY and CDR2 FYNNEI. Including cysteine and phenylalanine, the CDR3 has 15 amino acids. Only the CDR3 portion is preserved as DNA: 45 bases, with reading frame beginning at the first base. Trimming removed 2 bases from V and 1 base from J; the gene matches leave 2 bases unexplained. In total, approximately 610 healthy bone marrow donors made up the cohort. Cohort members were all nominally healthy when sampled, although unrecorded immune exposures were likely present. The donor was CMV seronegative and belonged to the group of over 300 seronegative cohort members. A peripheral blood sample was provided by each donor, and peripheral blood mononuclear cells were used for TCR beta sequencing. The Qiagen DNeasy Blood Extraction Kit was used to extract genomic DNA from the blood cell samples. The data were taken from a study of cytomegalovirus exposure and HLA in healthy donors (dated by TCRdb to about 2017). For the wider study: An earlier analysis of 587 of the donors reported roughly 300 Gb of sequence data and 117 million unique TCR beta sequences obtained from some 170 million T cells. About 300 gigabases of sequencing data and roughly 80 million unique TCR sequences made up an early release that covered 500 to 650 HLA-typed donors. Among the approximately 400 genotyped donors, about 85% belonged to the genetic ancestry cluster associated with self-reported Caucasian donors. The study aimed to test whether cataloging public T cell receptors could reveal signatures of past pathogen exposure. The T cell repertoires of 666 subjects were profiled by immunosequencing and related to cytomegalovirus serostatus. Besides the first cohort of hundreds of subjects, a separate validation cohort made up of over 95 different subjects was used. High-throughput TCR immunosequencing, statistical association of individual TCRs with disease status, and machine learning were combined to predict cytomegalovirus infection status. To study patterns of TCR occurrence, a later analysis re-analyzed previously published TCR beta repertoires from around 700 donors and added high-resolution HLA genotyping. In the later analysis, no new phenotypic data were used to find candidate immune exposures; instead, reliance was placed on TCR beta sequences and their occurrence across donors. In an earlier analysis of about 590 of the donors, high-throughput TCR beta sequencing was used to judge whether each TCR beta V gene segment behaved as functional or pseudogenic. Donor age, sex, ethnicity and CMV serostatus were compiled together with the repertoire data. Genome-wide SNP genotypes for about 65% of the roughly 700 donors were used in a later genetic analysis, which treated that subset as a discovery cohort. All discovery cohort repertoires had been generated on a single sequencing platform. HLA typing included class I and class II loci at four-digit resolution. The number of donors typed differed by locus, with about 629-630 for A, B, C, DRB1 and DQB1, around 500 for DQA1, about 610 for DPA1, and 400 to 490 for DPB1. About five DR-DQ haplotypes were handled as single units for association and clustering, since linkage in the cohort was strong. Among 398 genotyped donors of the cohort, an average of roughly 230,000 unique TCR beta nucleotide sequences was sequenced per donor, of which approximately 19% were non-productive. Overall study outcomes, separate from this receptor: Most CMV-associated TCR beta chains appeared to be HLA-restricted in a later analysis, and the HLA associations seemed to be driven largely by CMV exposure. Correlated functional status among segregating V segments might reflect linkage disequilibrium, but an unknown experimental factor could not be ruled out. The authors suggested that the approach could potentially be extended to other disease states and immunological phenotypes. The cohort was sequenced for TCR beta chains only, and without alpha or paired-chain data the features that could be detected were limited. In a later analysis, several top co-occurrence clusters were reported to appear linked to parvovirus B19, influenza, CMV and Epstein-Barr virus. A few of the identified cytomegalovirus-associated TCR beta chains were confirmed in vitro to be specific for cytomegalovirus antigens. Broadly in line with IMGT annotations, most TCR beta V segments showed up in productive rearrangements about 87% or about 30% of the time in an earlier analysis of 587 of the donors. For the cohort, immune exposure information was limited to CMV serostatus. Compared with the roughly 720-donor mean, donors in an Asian-associated ancestry cluster had fewer N-insertions in productive TCRs, according to a later genetic analysis. Some IMGT-functional V segments, including TRBV6-2 and TRBV6-3, could not be told apart with the 87-base-pair reads, so those segments were excluded. V-gene and J-gene trimming of TCR beta chains was associated with a missense DCLRE1C variant in a later genetic analysis, and the association was replicated in an independent cohort. Most TCR sequences were observed very rarely across donors, whereas some public TCRs were present in many individuals. Because counts were too low, about 17 rarely observed V segments, including chromosome 9 orphons, were excluded from the earlier analysis of some 540 of the donors. A cluster of highly shared sequence variants was judged likely to represent a technical artifact of the sequencing pipeline. Because some donors lacked HLA typing at each locus, the association tests relied only on the typed subset. In the study, around 150 TCR beta chains were listed as associated with cytomegalovirus. Sequencing depth was assumed to be roughly uniform across donors in the presence/absence analyses, though that assumption may not hold. In a later analysis, the rate of TCR association differed among HLA loci, with DRB1 alleles having the most associated TCRs and HLA-C alleles having the fewest. A further reported finding was that TCR beta sequences accurately predicted the HLA-A and HLA-B alleles for most subjects in the first cohort. At a false discovery rate of 0.05, a later analysis linked fewer than 20,000 TCR beta sequences to specific HLA alleles. The classifier was reported to diagnose cytomegalovirus status with high specificity and sensitivity in both the original cohort and the validation cohort. A later analysis found that HLA-associated TCR beta chains were more clonally expanded and had lower generation probabilities than equally common non-associated chains. When HLA alleles, especially DR and DQ, strongly co-occurred, TCR associations were difficult to assign to individual alleles.

The chain is made from TRBV2 and TRBJ2-3; 8 middle bases align to TRBD2. Specimen: PBMCs. The origin of this receptor is a woman aged 30 to 39 in good health and CMV-seronegative. The CDR3 sequence is CASSELAGGTDTQYF. The nucleotides read TGTGCCAGCAGTGAACTAGCGGGTGGCACAGATACGCAGTATTTT.